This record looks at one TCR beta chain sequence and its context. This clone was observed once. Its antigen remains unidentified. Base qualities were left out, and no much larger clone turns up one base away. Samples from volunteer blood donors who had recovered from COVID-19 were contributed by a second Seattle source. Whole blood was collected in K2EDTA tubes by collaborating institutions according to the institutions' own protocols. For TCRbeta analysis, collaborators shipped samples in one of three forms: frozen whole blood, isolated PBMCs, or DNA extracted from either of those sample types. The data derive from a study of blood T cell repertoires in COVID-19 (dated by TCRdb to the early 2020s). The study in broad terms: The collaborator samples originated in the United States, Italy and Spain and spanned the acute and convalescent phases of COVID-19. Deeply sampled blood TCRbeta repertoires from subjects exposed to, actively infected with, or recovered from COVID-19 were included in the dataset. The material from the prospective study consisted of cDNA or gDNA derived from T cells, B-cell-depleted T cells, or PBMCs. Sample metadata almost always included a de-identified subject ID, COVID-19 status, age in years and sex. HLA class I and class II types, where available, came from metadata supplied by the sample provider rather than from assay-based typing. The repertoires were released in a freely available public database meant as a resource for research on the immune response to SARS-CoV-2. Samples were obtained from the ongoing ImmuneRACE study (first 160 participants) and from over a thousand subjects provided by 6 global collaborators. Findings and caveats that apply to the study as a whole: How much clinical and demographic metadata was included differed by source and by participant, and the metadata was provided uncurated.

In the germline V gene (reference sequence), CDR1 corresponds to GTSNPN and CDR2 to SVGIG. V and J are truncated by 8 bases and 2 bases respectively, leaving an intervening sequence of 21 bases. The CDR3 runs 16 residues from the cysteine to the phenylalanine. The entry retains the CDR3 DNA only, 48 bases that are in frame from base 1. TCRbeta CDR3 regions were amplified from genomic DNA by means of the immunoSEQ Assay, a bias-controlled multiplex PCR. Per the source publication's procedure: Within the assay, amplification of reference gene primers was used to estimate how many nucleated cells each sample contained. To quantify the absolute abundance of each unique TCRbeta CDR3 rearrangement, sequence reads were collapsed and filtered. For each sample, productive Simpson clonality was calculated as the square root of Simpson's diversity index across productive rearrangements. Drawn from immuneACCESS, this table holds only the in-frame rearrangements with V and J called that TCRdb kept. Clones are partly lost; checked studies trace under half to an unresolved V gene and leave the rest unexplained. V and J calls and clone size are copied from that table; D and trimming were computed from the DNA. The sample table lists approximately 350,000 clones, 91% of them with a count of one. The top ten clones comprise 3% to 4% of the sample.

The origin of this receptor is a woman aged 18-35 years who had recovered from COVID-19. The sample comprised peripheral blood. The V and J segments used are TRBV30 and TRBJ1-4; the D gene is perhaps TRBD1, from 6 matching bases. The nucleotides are TGTGCCCGGGCCGGGGGGCAGGGAGGTACTAATGAAAAACTGTTTTTT. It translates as CARAGGQGGTNEKLFF.